The next 31 T cell receptor beta chains were all read from a single sample in a study of T cell responses to AZD1222 COVID-19 vaccine. Repertoires were generated with immunoSEQ multiplex PCR, while TCRdb's copy carries only in-frame clones and drops some. This table has approximately 150,000 clones, about 91% appearing once. Sequenced here: peripheral blood, sampled 28 days after the second AZD1222 dose. These receptors originate from an adult who received the AZD1222 COVID-19 vaccine.

The rearrangement uses TRBV19 and TRBJ1-1, with D tentatively TRBD1 (5 bases). Trimming stripped 9 bases from V and 2 bases from J, with 19 bases between. Germline loops: CDR1 LNHDA, CDR2 SQIVND (reference sequence). There are 15 residues in the CDR3. The chain's CDR3 is CASRPRQLRNTEAFF. DNA of the CDR3: TGTGCCAGCCGGCCCCGACAGTTGAGAAACACTGAAGCTTTCTTT.

This clone was recorded once. The chain carries TRBV10-3 and TRBJ1-1, with unresolved D. V gave up 2 bases and J gave up 6 bases, with 10 bases separating them. The germline V gene encodes CDR1 ENHRY and CDR2 SYGVKD. The CDR3 spans 13 residues. CDR3 nucleotides: TGTGCCATCAGTGAGGCTGGGCTTCCTGAAGCTTTCTTT. It yields the protein CAISEAGLPEAFF.

This sequence joins TRBV10-3 and TRBJ1-1; D is unresolved. With 1 base removed from V and 2 bases from J, the gap between germline ends came to 17 bases. Germline V lookup: CDR1 ENHRY, CDR2 SYGVKD. This CDR3 is built from 17 residues. CDR3 loop: CAISEWLRGRSNTEAFF. CDR3 nucleotide sequence: TGTGCCATCAGTGAGTGGCTCCGGGGTCGGAGTAACACTGAAGCTTTCTTT.

The chain recombines TRBV3-1 (or the pseudogene TRBV3-2) with TRBJ1-1, with D unresolved. The CDR3 is 14 residues long. Trimming stripped 0 bases from V and 1 base from J, with 6 bases between. Germline CDR1 LGHDT, CDR2 YNNKEL (reference sequence). The chain's CDR3 is CASSQDRENTEAFF. For the CDR3, the DNA is TGTGCCAGCAGCCAAGATAGGGAGAACACTGAAGCTTTCTTT.

The chain has TRBV9 and TRBJ2-3; 12 nucleotides agree with TRBD2. The germline CDR1 and CDR2 sequences are SGDLS and YYNGEE. After removal of 0 bases from V and 8 bases from J, the junction contained 4 bases not matched to a gene. The CDR3 sequence is 15 residues long. This chain's CDR3 is CASSVDPSGRVTQYF. CDR3 DNA sequence: TGTGCCAGCAGCGTAGATCCTAGCGGGAGGGTTACGCAGTATTTT.

The chain is built from TRBV5-1 and TRBJ2-5; 12 nucleotides match TRBD2. Looked up from germline, CDR1 is SGHRS and CDR2 is YFSETQ. The CDR3 has 17 residues. The V segment lost 4 bases and the J segment 5 bases; nucleotides outside the gene matches: 12. CDR3 bases: TGCGCCAGCAGCCTAGGACTAGCGGGACCCCCTGGGGAGACCCAGTACTTC. This codes for CASSLGLAGPPGETQYF.

V is TRBV25-1 and J is TRBJ2-1; weak D call: TRBD2 (5 bases). The CDR3 has 13 residues. Germline V gives CDR1 MGHDK, CDR2 SYGVNS. Trimming left V 7 bases short and J 5 bases short, with 12 bases between. The CDR3 bases are TGTGCCAGCACCCCGAAAGCGGACAATGAGCAGTTCTTC. Translated: CASTPKADNEQFF.

The chain links TRBV25-1 to TRBJ2-1, with 7 nucleotides matching TRBD2. The V and J ends lost 8 bases and 6 bases, in that order; junction bases with no gene match: 10. Per germline, CDR1 MGHDK and CDR2 SYGVNS. This CDR3 region has 14 residues. CDR3 region: CASGEGLAANEQFF. The CDR3 coding sequence is TGTGCCAGCGGGGAGGGTCTAGCGGCCAATGAGCAGTTCTTC.

This clone has just one count. The chain recombines TRBV20-1 with TRBJ2-1; no firm D call. Germline V lookup: CDR1 DFQATT, CDR2 SNEGSKA (reference sequence). Trimming shortened V by 6 bases and J by 10 bases, and 10 bases separated the two germline ends. This CDR3 contains 10 residues. The CDR3 DNA reads as TGCAGTGCCCCCTACGGAGAGCAGTTCTTC. Encoded protein: CSAPYGEQFF.

This clone was found once. The chain is built from TRBV30 and TRBJ1-4, with 7 bases aligning to TRBD1. V lost 0 bases to trimming and J lost 8 bases; unmatched junction nucleotides: 6. The CDR3 contains 14 residues. The V gene's germline CDR1 is GTSNPN and CDR2 SVGIG (reference sequence). DNA for the CDR3: TGTGCCTGGAGTGTAGGAGGGGGCGGAGAAAAACTGTTTTTT. Translating gives CAWSVGGGGEKLFF.

This clone has just one count. The chain recombines TRBV29-1 with TRBJ1-6, with D hard to call. The V end lost 3 bases, the J end lost 14 bases, and 11 bases lay between the germline ends. Germline CDR1 and CDR2: SQVTM and ANQGSEA. The CDR3 loop spans 11 amino acids. The CDR3 region is CSVEKASTLHF. For the CDR3, the DNA is TGCAGCGTTGAGAAGGCCTCAACCCTCCACTTT.

The chain uses TRBV5-1 and TRBJ1-2; D is unclear. This CDR3 region has 14 residues. V was trimmed by 0 bases and J by 2 bases, leaving 8 bases between them. CDR1 SGHRS and CDR2 YFSETQ come from the germline V gene. For the CDR3, the DNA is TGCGCCAGCAGCTTGGATCCGGGGAACTATGGCTACACCTTC. Encoded protein: CASSLDPGNYGYTF.

The genes are TRBV6-5 and TRBJ1-2; D is uncertain. The CDR3 loop spans 14 amino acids. V lost 6 bases to trimming and J lost 5 bases, with 16 bases between them. CDR1 and CDR2 from the germline V gene are MNHEY and SVGAGI. CDR3 DNA sequence: TGTGCCAGCAGGGAGTCGCAGGACCGTTATGGCTACACCTTC. This encodes CASRESQDRYGYTF.

The rearrangement uses TRBV7-2 and TRBJ2-1, with 14 bases identical to TRBD2. The V gene end was trimmed by 6 bases and the J gene end by 6 bases; junction bases not matched to a gene: 7. Germline V gene sequence: CDR1 SGHTA, CDR2 FQGNSA. This CDR3 has 16 amino acids. CDR3 loop: CASRFPGLAGVNEQFF. CDR3 DNA sequence: TGTGCCAGCAGGTTCCCGGGACTAGCGGGAGTCAATGAGCAGTTCTTC.

The gene calls are TRBV11-3 and TRBJ2-1; the D call may be TRBD1 or TRBD2 (5 bases each). This CDR3 contains 13 residues. Germline CDR1 reads SGHNT; CDR2 reads YENEEA. V was cut by 4 bases and J by 13 bases, with 17 bases left in between. In DNA, the CDR3 is TGTGCCAGCAGCTCCCCCGCCCGGGGCCTCCAGTTCTTC. Encoded protein: CASSSPARGLQFF.

CDR3 sequence reads: CASSLTAGTSGRRFYNEQFF. The CDR3 nucleotides read TGTGCCAGCAGCTTAACAGCGGGGACTAGCGGGAGAAGATTTTACAATGAGCAGTTCTTC. The rearrangement links TRBV7-3 to TRBJ2-1; 14 bases fit TRBD2. V dropped 0 bases and J dropped 4; count of bases not matched to a gene: 11. CDR1 and CDR2 (germline): SGHTA, FQGTGA. This CDR3 contains 20 residues.

This clone was observed a few times. The V call is TRBV6-5, the J call TRBJ1-4, with D perhaps TRBD1 (5 bases). Germline CDR1 and CDR2: MNHEY and SVGAGI. The length of the CDR3 is 14 residues. Trimming pared 5 bases from V and 5 bases from J, leaving 12 bases between. In DNA form, the CDR3 reads TGTGCCAGCAGTCGGGACCGGAGAAATGAAAAACTGTTTTTT. The encoded protein is CASSRDRRNEKLFF.

This sequence joins TRBV19 and TRBJ1-2; 9 bases map to TRBD1. Germline assignment: CDR1 LNHDA and CDR2 SQIVND (reference sequence). With V trimmed by 4 bases and J by 7 bases, 7 bases remained unmatched. CDR3 length: 14 amino acids. CDR3 loop: CASSKTGGERGYTF. The CDR3 DNA reads as TGTGCCAGTAGTAAGACAGGGGGAGAGCGTGGCTACACCTTC.

This clone has only one observation. The CDR3 region is CASSPRTGFDNEQFF. Written as DNA, the CDR3 is TGTGCCAGTAGCCCTAGGACAGGGTTCGACAATGAGCAGTTCTTC. The chain carries TRBV19 and TRBJ2-1, with 8 bases matching TRBD1. After removal of 6 bases from V and 5 bases from J, the junction contained 9 bases not matched to a gene. The CDR3 totals 15 residues. Germline V gives CDR1 LNHDA, CDR2 SQIVND (reference sequence). The full variable domain, with the rest looked up from reference TRBV19 and TRBJ2-1, is DGGITQSPKYLFRKEGQNVTLSCEQNLNHDAMYWYRQDPGQGLRLIYYSQIVNDFQKGDIAEGYSVSREKKESFPLTVTSAQKNPTAFYLCASSPRTGFDNEQFFGPGTRLTVL.

This clone was recorded a few times. The chain combines TRBV11-3 with TRBJ1-2, with 8 bases identical to TRBD1. Trimming took 5 bases from V and 6 from J; bases not matched to a gene: 11. The CDR3 consists of 15 residues. CDR1 and CDR2 (germline): SGHNT, YENEEA. The CDR3 sequence: CASSPWTGSFHGYTF. CDR3 nucleotides: TGTGCCAGCAGCCCTTGGACAGGGTCGTTTCATGGCTACACCTTC.

The CDR3 loop is CAISANRGPRNGYTF. DNA of the CDR3: TGTGCCATCAGTGCGAACAGGGGTCCCCGCAATGGCTACACCTTC. V gene TRBV10-3 combines with J gene TRBJ1-2, with 7 bases that match TRBD1. After removal of 4 bases from V and 6 bases from J, the junction contained 11 bases not matched to a gene. Germline loops: CDR1 ENHRY, CDR2 SYGVKD. The CDR3 is 15 residues long.

In this sample, this clone turned up once. J is TRBJ1-5 and V is TRBV27; D remains ambiguous. V dropped 4 bases and J dropped 1 base, with 8 bases sitting between them. Germline CDR1 reads MNHEY; CDR2 reads SMNVEV (reference sequence). This CDR3 contains 14 residues. The CDR3 coding sequence is TGTGCCAGCAGTTCTCGACTGAGCAATCAGCCCCAGCATTTT. It specifies CASSSRLSNQPQHF.

The chain couples TRBV12-3 or TRBV12-4 to TRBJ2-7, with D hard to call. The CDR3 contains 13 residues. V was cut by 1 base and J by 4 bases, with 8 bases left in between. CDR3 in amino acids: CASSLGVNYEQYV. The CDR3 nucleotides are TGTGCCAGCAGTTTAGGGGTGAATTACGAGCAGTACGTC.

This chain uses TRBV30 with TRBJ1-5; unclear D gene. Trimming removed 1 base at V and 0 bases at J, with 10 bases between. Germline V gene sequence: CDR1 GTSNPN, CDR2 SVGIG (reference sequence). CDR3 size: 15 residues. CDR3 in DNA: TGTGCCTGGAGTGCTGAATTAAATAGCAATCAGCCCCAGCATTTT. It encodes CAWSAELNSNQPQHF. Using reference TRBV30 and TRBJ1-5 for the parts outside the CDR3, the full variable domain is SQTIHQWPATLVQPVGSPLSLECTVEGTSNPNLYWYRQAAGRGLQLLFYSVGIGQISSEVPQNLSASRPQDRQFILSSKKLLLSDSGFYLCAWSAELNSNQPQHFGDGTRLSIL.

CDR3 sequence reads: CASSLLSSRFDQPQHF. The CDR3 DNA reads as TGTGCCAGCAGTTTATTAAGTTCTAGGTTTGATCAGCCCCAGCATTTT. This sequence joins TRBV28 and TRBJ1-5; D not certain. V gave up 1 base and J gave up 5 bases, with 15 bases separating them. Germline values: CDR1 MDHEN, CDR2 SYDVKM. This CDR3 region has 16 residues. The whole variable domain, remainder taken from reference TRBV28 and TRBJ1-5, is DVKVTQSSRYLVKRTGEKVFLECVQDMDHENMFWYRQDPGLGLRLIYFSYDVKMKEKGDIPEGYSVSREKKERFSLILESASTNQTSMYLCASSLLSSRFDQPQHFGDGTRLSIL.

The rearrangement uses TRBV18 and TRBJ2-7; 7 nucleotides agree with TRBD1. The CDR3 has 13 amino acids. Germline V gene data show CDR1 as KGHSH and CDR2 as LQKENI. V was pared by 4 bases and J by 3 bases, with 3 bases of the junction left unmatched. CDR3 region: CASSQGDSYEQYF. The CDR3, as DNA: TGTGCCAGCTCACAAGGGGACAGCTACGAGCAGTACTTC. Looking up the rest from reference TRBV18 and TRBJ2-7 gives the full variable domain: NAGVMQNPRHLVRRRGQEARLRCSPMKGHSHVYWYRQLPEEGLKFMVYLQKENIIDESGMPKERFSAEFPKEGPSILRIQQVVRGDSAAYFCASSQGDSYEQYFGPGTRLTVT.

This rearrangement joins TRBV7-9 to TRBJ2-3; TRBD2 matches at 11 bases. V gave up 7 bases and J gave up 4 bases; unmatched junction bases: 4. Germline V CDR1 and CDR2: SEHNR, FQNEAQ (reference sequence). The CDR3 is made up of 14 amino acids. CDR3 nucleotide sequence: TGTGCCAGCACCGTAGCGGGAGGGGCAGATACGCAGTATTTT. Translated: CASTVAGGADTQYF.

Concerning this clone itself: The junction departs from germline at one end; a sequencing error may be responsible. The rearrangement joins TRBV29-1 to TRBJ2-1; D perhaps matches TRBD2 (6 bases). This CDR3 has 13 amino acids. Germline V gene data show CDR1 as SQVTM and CDR2 as ANQGSEA. This CDR3 is CSGERGSYNEQFF. CDR3 sequence (DNA): TGCAGCGGTGAACGGGGGTCCTACAATGAGCAGTTCTTC.

The rearrangement links TRBV6-5 to TRBJ1-1; no definite D call. V was cut by 5 bases and J by 4 bases, with 17 bases left in between. CDR1 is MNHEY and CDR2 is SVGAGI in the germline V gene. This CDR3 has 15 amino acids. CDR3 sequence: CASSPRRSRGTEAFF. The CDR3 nucleotides are TGTGCCAGCAGTCCTCGGAGGTCCCGGGGCACTGAAGCTTTCTTT.

V is TRBV5-8 and J is TRBJ1-4; 10 nucleotides line up with TRBD1. Germline loops: CDR1 SGHTS, CDR2 YDEGEE. The V and J ends lost 2 bases and 0 bases, in that order; junction bases with no gene match: 1. CDR3 length equals 16 residues. The CDR3 sequence: CASSFGQGATNEKLFF. The CDR3, as DNA: TGTGCCAGCAGCTTTGGACAGGGGGCAACTAATGAAAAACTGTTTTTT.

The chain uses TRBV7-2 and TRBJ1-3, with 7 bases fitting TRBD1. V trimming: 3 bases; J trimming: 8 bases; junction bases outside the gene matches: 7. Germline-derived CDR1 and CDR2 are SGHTA and FQGNSA. The CDR3 is made up of 14 amino acids. CDR3 coding DNA: TGTGCCAGCAGCTTTAAGGGGGCAAGGCACACCATATATTTT. Translation: CASSFKGARHTIYF.